This T cell receptor (beta chain) derives from a study of blood T cell repertoires in COVID-19. Study information: In each case, the material was cDNA or gDNA derived from T cells, B-cell-depleted T cells, or PBMCs.

Followed over time, Seattle patients had been enrolled while infection was active. The table came from immunoSEQ multiplex PCR; TCRdb's copy has only in-frame clones and leaves some out. The sample contains 200,000 to 300,000 clones, 86% of which appear only once. CDR1 is SGHDT and CDR2 is YYEEEE in the germline V gene. The CDR3 contains 13 residues. The V end lost 6 bases, the J end lost 7 bases, and 14 bases lay between the germline ends. Specimen: peripheral blood. The V gene is TRBV5-6, the J gene TRBJ1-5; possibly TRBD1 for D (6 bases). The sequence came from a woman aged 80 or older with COVID-19, enrolled during active disease. The CDR3 protein is CASIWDQGQPQHF. The CDR3 coding sequence is TGTGCCAGCATATGGGACCAGGGGCAGCCCCAGCATTTT.